This paragraph reports one T cell receptor beta chain. Per the study methods: Amplification of reference gene primers was used by the study to estimate nucleated cell counts. The table came from immunoSEQ multiplex PCR; TCRdb's copy has only in-frame clones and leaves some out. V and J calls and clone size come straight from that table; D and trimming were deduced from the DNA. The data contain about 76,000 clones, 83% of them singletons. These data belong to a study of blood T cell repertoires in COVID-19. Across the study: Samples came from the United States, Italy and Spain, spanning acute and convalescent COVID-19. Sources were T cells, B-cell-depleted T cells, or PBMCs; the material itself was cDNA or gDNA.

The sequenced sample was peripheral blood. The receptor was isolated from a man older than 75 with acute or convalescent COVID-19.

The DNA of the CDR3 is TGTGCCAGCAGCAACAGGGCAGGGATAAACACTGAAGCTTTCTTT. It is translated as CASSNRAGINTEAFF. This chain connects TRBV21-1 to TRBJ1-1; TRBD1 is taken as the D call from the table, unchecked against the DNA. TRBV21-1 is annotated as a pseudogene. The CDR3 has 15 amino acids.